This TCR beta chain was recorded in a study of low-dose radiotherapy and immunotherapy resistance in tumors. Stated time point: before trial treatment. Every donor's regimen consisted of nivolumab, ipilimumab, aspirin, low-dose cyclophosphamide and low-dose radiotherapy. This clonotype was seen ten or more times. V dropped 3 bases and J dropped 0 bases, with 8 bases sitting between them. Germline CDR1 is DFQATT and CDR2 is SNEGSKA (reference sequence). The CDR3 consists of 13 residues. Alpha and beta chains were covered, as first-strand cDNA relied on TRAV- and TRBV-specific primers. TCR amplification used 20 PCR cycles, a constant-region primer and a V-primer adapter. In vitro transcription served to amplify the isolated mRNA. TCRdb analysed the reads with MiXCR anew, one entry per CDR3 protein. The repertoire holds tens of thousands of distinct CDR3 sequences, with around 9.2% as singletons.

The receptor comes from a male donor with prostate cancer. The chain joins TRBV20-1 to TRBJ1-2, with D hard to call. Sequenced material: PBMCs, taken before treatment. CDR3 sequence: CSARATANYGYTF. In DNA, the CDR3 is TGCAGTGCTAGGGCCACAGCTAACTATGGCTACACCTTC.